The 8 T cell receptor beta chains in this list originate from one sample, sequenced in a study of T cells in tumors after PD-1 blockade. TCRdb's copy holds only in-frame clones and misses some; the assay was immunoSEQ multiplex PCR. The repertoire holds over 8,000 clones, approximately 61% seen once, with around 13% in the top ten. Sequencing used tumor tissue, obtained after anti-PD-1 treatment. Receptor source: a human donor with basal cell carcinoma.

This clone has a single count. The CDR3: CASSRQGYQETQYF. The CDR3 bases are TGCGCCAGCAGTCGCCAGGGGTACCAAGAGACCCAGTACTTC. The J gene is TRBJ2-5, the V gene TRBV4-1, with a tentative D call TRBD1 (6 bases). The CDR3 spans 14 residues. From germline, CDR1 is MGHRA and CDR2 YSYEKL. V was cut by 6 bases and J by 0 bases, with 11 bases left in between.

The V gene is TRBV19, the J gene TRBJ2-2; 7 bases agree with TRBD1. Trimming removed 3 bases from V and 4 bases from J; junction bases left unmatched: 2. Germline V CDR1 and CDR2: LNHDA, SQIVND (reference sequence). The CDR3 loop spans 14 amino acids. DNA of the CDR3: TGTGCCAGTAGTATGGGACAGCCCACCGGGGAGCTGTTTTTT. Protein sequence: CASSMGQPTGELFF. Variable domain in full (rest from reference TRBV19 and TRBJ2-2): DGGITQSPKYLFRKEGQNVTLSCEQNLNHDAMYWYRQDPGQGLRLIYYSQIVNDFQKGDIAEGYSVSREKKESFPLTVTSAQKNPTAFYLCASSMGQPTGELFFGEGSRLTVL.

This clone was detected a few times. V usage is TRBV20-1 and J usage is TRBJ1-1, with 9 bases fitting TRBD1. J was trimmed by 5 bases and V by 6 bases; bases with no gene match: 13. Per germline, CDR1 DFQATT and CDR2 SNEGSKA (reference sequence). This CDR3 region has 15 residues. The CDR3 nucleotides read TGCAGTGCCAGTCCCGGGACAGGGAGTGGGACTGAAGCTTTCTTT. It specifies CSASPGTGSGTEAFF.

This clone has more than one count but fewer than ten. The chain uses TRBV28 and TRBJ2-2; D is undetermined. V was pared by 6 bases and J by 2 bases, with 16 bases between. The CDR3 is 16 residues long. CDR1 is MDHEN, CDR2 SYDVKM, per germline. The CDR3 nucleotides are TGTGCCAGCAGAACACAGACGACGCTTAACACCGGGGAGCTGTTTTTT. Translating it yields CASRTQTTLNTGELFF.

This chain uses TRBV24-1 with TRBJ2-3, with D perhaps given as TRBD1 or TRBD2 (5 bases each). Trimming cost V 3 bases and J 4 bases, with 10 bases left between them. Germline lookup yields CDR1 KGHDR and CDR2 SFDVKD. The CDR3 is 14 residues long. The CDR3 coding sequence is TGTGCCACCAGTGATCCCCGGGGCTCAGATACGCAGTATTTT. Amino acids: CATSDPRGSDTQYF.

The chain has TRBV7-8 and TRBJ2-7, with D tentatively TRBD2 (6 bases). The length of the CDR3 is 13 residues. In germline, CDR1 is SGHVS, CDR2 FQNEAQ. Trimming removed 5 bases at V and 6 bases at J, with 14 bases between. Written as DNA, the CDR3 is TGTGCCAGCAGCGCCTTTAGGGGAGGCGAGCAGTACTTC. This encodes CASSAFRGGEQYF.

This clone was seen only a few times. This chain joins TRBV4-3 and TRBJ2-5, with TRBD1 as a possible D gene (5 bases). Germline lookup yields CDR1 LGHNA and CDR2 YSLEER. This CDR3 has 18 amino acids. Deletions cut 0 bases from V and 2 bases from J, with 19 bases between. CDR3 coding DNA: TGCGCCAGCAGCCAAGATGTCCTCTCGTCCTCAGGGCAAGAGACCCAGTACTTC. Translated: CASSQDVLSSSGQETQYF.

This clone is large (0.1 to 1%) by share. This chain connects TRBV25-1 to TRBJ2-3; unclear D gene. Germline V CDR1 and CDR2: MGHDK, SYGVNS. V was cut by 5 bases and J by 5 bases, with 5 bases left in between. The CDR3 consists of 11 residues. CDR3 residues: CASSFGDTQYF. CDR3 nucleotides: TGTGCCAGCAGTTTTGGAGATACGCAGTATTTT.